This is a list of T cell receptor beta chains from one sample in a study of PD-1 blockade in classical Hodgkin lymphoma. The data were produced by immunoSEQ multiplex PCR, yet TCRdb's version contains in-frame clones alone and is incomplete. The sample yields several thousand clones, approximately 76% seen once. This specimen consisted of CD8+ T cells from blood, obtained before the fourth cycle of nivolumab. The receptors stem from a human donor with classical Hodgkin lymphoma. CDR3s include the opening cysteine and the closing phenylalanine or tryptophan. For some rows the clone size is stated as once, few or many, or as a class when expanded; others skip it.

. | TRBV27 | CASSLRGGLGPETQYF
. | TRBV28 | CASSFWSADGYTF
. | TRBV4-3 | CASSPRLAKNIQYF
once | TRBV4-2 | CASSHIGAVEGTTDTQYF
. | TRBV18 | CASSSRGGRETQYF
. | TRBV4-1 | CASSQAPVSRSNEQFF
. | TRBV10-3 | CATKVAGTYEQYF
. | TRBV7-8 | CASSLGSMGPNYGYTF
large | TRBV13 | CASSSEQGFGNTEAFF
. | TRBV9 | CASSARQRGGTDTQYF
. | TRBV2 | CASSLTLPYQPQHF
. | TRBV2 | CASSESPGSSYEQYF
once | TRBV6-1 | CASSERGGAYEQYF
. | TRBV5-5 | CASSLNRGRNTEAFF
. | TRBV7-7 | CASSLAGPMSEQFF
. | TRBV5-1 | CASSWASGSYEQYF
. | TRBV2 | CASTEGGAGNTIYF
once | TRBV6-6 | CATHRDRSYEQYF
. | TRBV7-3 | CASSTSGGRGDTQYF
. | TRBV6-9 | CASTGLAKSDEQYF
. | TRBV5-6 | CASSPNGRGVYGTQYF
. | TRBV13 | CASSLVDSSLYGYTF
. | TRBV28 | CASTDAGAYNSPLHF
. | TRBV5-4 | CASSIYPGARVEQYF
. | TRBV20-1 | CSADRDYEQYF
. | TRBV4-1 | CASSPRVTTYEQYF
. | TRBV19 | CASSIWPLGANEKLFF
once | TRBV4-1 | CASSQNSGGTGELFF
. | TRBV6-1 | CASSSDRLLSPLHF
. | TRBV21-1 | CASSNRGRSGNTIYF
. | TRBV7-9 | CASSSSRGGARTEAFF
. | TRBV9 | CASSMSQGGSGLYEQYF
. | TRBV7-8 | CASSLGRTGQETQYF
. | TRBV5-1 | CASSPAGGYTEAFF
. | TRBV7-9 | CASSFGELEQYF
. | TRBV19 | CASSPRDGGYEQYF
. | TRBV12-5 | CASGSRTEYRQTQYF
. | TRBV5-1 | CASSSRGSGNTIYF
. | TRBV7-6 | CASSPLGWGETQYF
. | TRBV4-1 | CASSHQTGYEQYF
once | TRBV5-1 | CASSFRPLSALYNSPLHF
. | TRBV7-7 | CASSEDGSSYNEQFF
. | TRBV4-1 | CASSHPIYNEQFF
. | TRBV7-9 | CASSLSETGWETQYF
few | TRBV9 | CASSAGAPSTDTQYF
. | TRBV13 | CASSPGGYNEQFF
. | TRBV15 | CASGQDNSPLHF
. | TRBV4-1 | CASSLRQFTDTQYF